This passage covers 5 T cell receptor beta chains from one sample sequenced in a study of T cells in localized non-small cell lung cancer. Produced via immunoSEQ multiplex PCR; TCRdb's table is partial and in-frame only. Seen here are 13,000 or so clones, over 65% observed once, and the top ten hold 25% to 35%. Source: peripheral blood, taken before any cancer treatment. The receptors stem from a male donor older than 55 with stage I squamous cell lung carcinoma.

This sequence joins TRBV7-2 and TRBJ2-7; TRBD2 aligns across 7 bases. V lost 2 bases and J lost 3; bases outside the gene matches: 7. CDR1 and CDR2 (germline): SGHTA, FQGNSA. The CDR3 extends over 15 amino acids. The CDR3 reads CASSLNSGGSYEQYF. For the CDR3, the DNA is TGTGCCAGCAGCTTAAATAGTGGCGGGAGCTACGAGCAGTACTTC. The variable domain in full, completed from reference TRBV7-2 and TRBJ2-7, reads GAGVSQSPSNKVTEKGKDVELRCDPISGHTALYWYRQSLGQGLEFLIYFQGNSAPDKSGLPSDRFSAERTGGSVSTLTIQRTQQEDSAVYLCASSLNSGGSYEQYFGPGTRLTVT.

This chain uses TRBV18 with TRBJ1-1; the D gene is possibly TRBD1 (5 bases). Trimming pared 3 bases from V and 4 bases from J, leaving 15 bases between. This CDR3 is 15 amino acids long. Germline CDR1 reads KGHSH; CDR2 reads LQKENI. CDR3 loop: CASSPQGGQGTEAFF. The CDR3 region has the DNA TGTGCCAGCTCACCGCAGGGAGGGCAGGGCACTGAAGCTTTCTTT.

The chain uses TRBV9 and TRBJ2-5; possibly TRBD1 for D (5 bases). This CDR3 spans 14 amino acids. Trimming removed 3 bases from V and 1 base from J, with 10 bases in between. Germline V gives CDR1 SGDLS, CDR2 YYNGEE. CDR3 bases: TGTGCCAGCAGCGGAACAGGAATCCAAGAGACCCAGTACTTC. Amino acid sequence: CASSGTGIQETQYF. The whole variable domain, filled in from reference TRBV9 and TRBJ2-5, reads DSGVTQTPKHLITATGQRVTLRCSPRSGDLSVYWYQQSLDQGLQFLIQYYNGEERAKGNILERFSAQQFPDLHSELNLSSLELGDSALYFCASSGTGIQETQYFGPGTRLLVL.

In its sample, this clone was seen a few times. The chain couples TRBV5-6 to TRBJ2-1; no clear D gene. CDR3 length equals 11 residues. CDR1 SGHDT and CDR2 YYEEEE come from the germline V gene. V was trimmed by 3 bases and J by 8 bases, leaving 6 bases between them. CDR3 in DNA: TGTGCCAGCAGCTGGAGAGATGAGCAGTTCTTC. Translating it yields CASSWRDEQFF.

The genes are TRBV5-8 and TRBJ2-1; D call uncertain. The CDR3 has 11 residues. The germline gives CDR1 SGHTS, CDR2 YDEGEE. The germline V and J ends were trimmed by 4 bases and 5 bases, with 4 bases remaining between them. The CDR3 DNA reads TGTGCCAGCAGCATAGACAATGAGCAGTTCTTC. Residues: CASSIDNEQFF.